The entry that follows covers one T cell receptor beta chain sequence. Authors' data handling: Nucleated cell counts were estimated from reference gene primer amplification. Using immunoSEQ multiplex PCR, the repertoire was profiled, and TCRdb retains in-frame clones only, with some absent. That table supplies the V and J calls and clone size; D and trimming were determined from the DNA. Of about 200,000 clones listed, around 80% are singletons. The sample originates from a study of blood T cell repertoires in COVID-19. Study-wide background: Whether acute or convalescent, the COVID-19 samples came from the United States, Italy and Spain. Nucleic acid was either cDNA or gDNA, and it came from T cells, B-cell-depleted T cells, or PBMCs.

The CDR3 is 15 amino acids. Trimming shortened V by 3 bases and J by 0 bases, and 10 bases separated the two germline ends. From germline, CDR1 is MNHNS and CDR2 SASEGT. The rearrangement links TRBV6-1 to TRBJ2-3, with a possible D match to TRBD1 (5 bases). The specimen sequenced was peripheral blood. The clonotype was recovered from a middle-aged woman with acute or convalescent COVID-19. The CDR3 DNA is TGTGCCAGCAGTGAGGGGCCCCGAAGCACAGATACGCAGTATTTT. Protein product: CASSEGPRSTDTQYF.